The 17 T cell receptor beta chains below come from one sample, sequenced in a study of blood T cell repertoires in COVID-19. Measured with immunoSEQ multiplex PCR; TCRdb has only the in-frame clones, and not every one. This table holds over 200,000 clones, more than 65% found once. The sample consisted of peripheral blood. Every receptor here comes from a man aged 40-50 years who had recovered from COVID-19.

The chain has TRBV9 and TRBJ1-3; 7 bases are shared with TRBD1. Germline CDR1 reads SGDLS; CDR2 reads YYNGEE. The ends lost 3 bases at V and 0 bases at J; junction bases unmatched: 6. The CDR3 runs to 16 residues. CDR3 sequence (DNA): TGTGCCAGCAGCGAGGGAGACAGGGACTCTGGAAACACCATATATTTT. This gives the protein CASSEGDRDSGNTIYF.

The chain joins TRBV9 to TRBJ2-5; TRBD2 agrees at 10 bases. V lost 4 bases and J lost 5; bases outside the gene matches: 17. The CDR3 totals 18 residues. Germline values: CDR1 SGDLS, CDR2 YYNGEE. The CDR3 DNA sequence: TGTGCCAGCAGCTCCCCTCGGGGGGAGCGGGGGGGTAGGGAGACCCAGTACTTC. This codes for CASSSPRGERGGRETQYF.

The CDR3 loop is CASTRTGGMNTEAFF. The CDR3 bases are TGTGCCAGCACCCGGACAGGGGGGATGAACACTGAAGCTTTCTTT. The J gene is TRBJ1-1, the V gene TRBV7-2; 10 positions match TRBD1. The CDR3 runs to 15 residues. The trim removed 7 bases at V and 0 bases at J, leaving 5 bases unmatched. Germline CDR1 SGHTA, CDR2 FQGNSA. The whole variable domain, remainder taken from reference TRBV7-2 and TRBJ1-1, is GAGVSQSPSNKVTEKGKDVELRCDPISGHTALYWYRQSLGQGLEFLIYFQGNSAPDKSGLPSDRFSAERTGGSVSTLTIQRTQQEDSAVYLCASTRTGGMNTEAFFGQGTRLTVV.

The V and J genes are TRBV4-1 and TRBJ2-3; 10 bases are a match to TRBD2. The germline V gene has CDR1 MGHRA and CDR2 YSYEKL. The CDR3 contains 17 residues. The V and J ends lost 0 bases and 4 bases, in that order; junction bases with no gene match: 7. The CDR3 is CASSQDQASGRPDTQYF. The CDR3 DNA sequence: TGCGCCAGCAGCCAAGATCAGGCTAGCGGGAGACCAGATACGCAGTATTTT.

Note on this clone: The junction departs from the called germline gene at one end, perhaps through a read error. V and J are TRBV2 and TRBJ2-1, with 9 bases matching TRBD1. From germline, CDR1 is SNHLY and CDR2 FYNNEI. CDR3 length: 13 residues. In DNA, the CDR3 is TGTGCCAGCATCCTGGATCAACAGGGGGCATCGCTCTTC. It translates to CASILDQQGASLF.

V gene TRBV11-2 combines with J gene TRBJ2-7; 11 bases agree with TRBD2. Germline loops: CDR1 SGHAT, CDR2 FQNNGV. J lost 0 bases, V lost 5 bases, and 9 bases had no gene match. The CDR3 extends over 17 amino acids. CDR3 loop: CASSKGLAEDFSYEQYF. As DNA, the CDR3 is TGTGCCAGCAGCAAGGGACTAGCGGAGGATTTCTCCTACGAGCAGTACTTC.

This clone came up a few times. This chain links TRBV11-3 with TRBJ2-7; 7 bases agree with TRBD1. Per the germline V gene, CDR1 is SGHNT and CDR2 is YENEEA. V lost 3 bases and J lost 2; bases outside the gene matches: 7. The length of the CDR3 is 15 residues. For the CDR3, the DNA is TGTGCCAGCAGCTTCCCGGGACAGATGACCTACGAGCAGTACTTC. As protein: CASSFPGQMTYEQYF.

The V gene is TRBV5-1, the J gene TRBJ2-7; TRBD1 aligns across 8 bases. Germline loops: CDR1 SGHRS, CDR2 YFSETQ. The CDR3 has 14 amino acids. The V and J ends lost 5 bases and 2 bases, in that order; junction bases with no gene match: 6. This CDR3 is CASRPDRVTYEQYF. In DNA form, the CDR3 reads TGCGCCAGCAGGCCGGACAGGGTAACCTACGAGCAGTACTTC.

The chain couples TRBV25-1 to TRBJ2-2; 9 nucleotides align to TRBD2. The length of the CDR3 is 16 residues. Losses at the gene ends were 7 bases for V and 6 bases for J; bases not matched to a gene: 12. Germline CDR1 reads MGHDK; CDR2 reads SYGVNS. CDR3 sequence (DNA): TGTGCCAGCATTGGAGCGGGGGGAGACCTAGCCGGGGAGCTGTTTTTT. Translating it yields CASIGAGGDLAGELFF.

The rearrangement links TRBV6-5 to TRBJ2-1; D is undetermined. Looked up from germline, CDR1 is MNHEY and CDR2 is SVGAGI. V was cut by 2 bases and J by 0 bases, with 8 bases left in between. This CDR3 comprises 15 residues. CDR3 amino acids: CASSYDIASYNEQFF. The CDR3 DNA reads TGTGCCAGCAGTTACGACATTGCCTCCTACAATGAGCAGTTCTTC.

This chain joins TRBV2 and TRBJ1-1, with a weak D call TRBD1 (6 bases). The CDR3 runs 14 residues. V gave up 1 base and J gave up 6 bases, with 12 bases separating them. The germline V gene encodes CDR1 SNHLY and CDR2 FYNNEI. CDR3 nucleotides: TGTGCCAGCAGTGAAGGGGTCAGGGGACCTGAAGCTTTCTTT. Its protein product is CASSEGVRGPEAFF.

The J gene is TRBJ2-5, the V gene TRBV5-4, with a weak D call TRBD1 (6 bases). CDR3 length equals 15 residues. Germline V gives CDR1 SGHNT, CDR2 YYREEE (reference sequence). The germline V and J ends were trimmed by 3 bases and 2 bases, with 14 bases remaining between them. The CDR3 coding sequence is TGTGCCAGCAGCTCCAAGGGGGATGGACAAGAGACCCAGTACTTC. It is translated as CASSSKGDGQETQYF.

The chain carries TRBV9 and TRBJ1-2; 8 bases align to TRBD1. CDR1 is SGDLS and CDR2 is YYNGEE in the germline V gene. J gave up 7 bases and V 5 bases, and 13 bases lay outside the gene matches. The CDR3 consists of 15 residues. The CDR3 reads CASSYGQGGDSGYTF. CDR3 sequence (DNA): TGTGCCAGCAGTTACGGACAGGGTGGGGACAGTGGCTACACCTTC.

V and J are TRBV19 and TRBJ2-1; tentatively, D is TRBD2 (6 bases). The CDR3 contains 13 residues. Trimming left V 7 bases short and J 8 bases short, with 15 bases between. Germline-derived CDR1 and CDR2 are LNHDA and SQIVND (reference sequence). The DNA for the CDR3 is TGTGCCAGTATTCCCCTCGGGGGTGATGAGCAGTTCTTC. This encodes CASIPLGGDEQFF.

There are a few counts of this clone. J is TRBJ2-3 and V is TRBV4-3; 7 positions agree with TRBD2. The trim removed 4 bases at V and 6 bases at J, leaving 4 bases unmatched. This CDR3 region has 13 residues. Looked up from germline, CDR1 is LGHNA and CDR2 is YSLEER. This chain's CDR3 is CASSPERDDTQYF. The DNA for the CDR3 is TGCGCCAGCAGCCCTGAGCGGGACGATACGCAGTATTTT.

The chain's CDR3 is CASKTGTGGYNEQFF. The CDR3 coding sequence is TGTGCCAGTAAGACCGGGACAGGAGGCTACAATGAGCAGTTCTTC. V and J are TRBV19 and TRBJ2-1, with TRBD1 matching 8 bases. Germline CDR1 reads LNHDA; CDR2 reads SQIVND (reference sequence). The CDR3 covers 15 residues. With V trimmed by 7 bases and J by 3 bases, 8 bases remained unmatched.

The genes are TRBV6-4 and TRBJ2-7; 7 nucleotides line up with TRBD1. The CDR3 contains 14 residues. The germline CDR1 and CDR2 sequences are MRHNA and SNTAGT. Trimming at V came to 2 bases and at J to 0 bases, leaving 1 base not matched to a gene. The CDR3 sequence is CASSDRDSSYEQYF. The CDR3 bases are TGTGCCAGCAGTGACAGGGACAGCTCCTACGAGCAGTACTTC.